This T cell receptor beta chain appears in the sequencing data of a study of identical twins. Each CDR3 protein gets one entry after TCRdb re-called the 5' RACE reads with MiXCR. The sample yields 600,000 to 800,000 distinct CDR3 sequences, 21% seen once. J gave up 2 bases and V 2 bases, and 1 base lay outside the gene matches. The CDR3 is made up of 14 amino acids. The germline V gene encodes CDR1 SGHRS and CDR2 YFSETQ. The same sample was also used in a study of T cells expressing NK-cell markers.

The sequence derives from a woman between 18 and 30 years old in good health. The sample consisted of PBMCs. The V and J genes are TRBV5-1 and TRBJ2-3; 8 bases match TRBD2. CDR3 in amino acids: CASSFSGTTDTQYF. The CDR3 region has the DNA TGCGCCAGCAGCTTTAGCGGGACCACAGATACGCAGTATTTT.